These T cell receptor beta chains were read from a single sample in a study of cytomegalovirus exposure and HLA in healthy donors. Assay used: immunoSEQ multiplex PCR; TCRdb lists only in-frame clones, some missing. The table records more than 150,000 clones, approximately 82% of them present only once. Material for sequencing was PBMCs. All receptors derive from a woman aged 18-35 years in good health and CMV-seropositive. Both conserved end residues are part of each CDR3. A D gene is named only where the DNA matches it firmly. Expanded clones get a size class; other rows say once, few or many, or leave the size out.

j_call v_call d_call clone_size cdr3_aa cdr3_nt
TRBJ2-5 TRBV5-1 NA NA CASSLNPGSSETQYF TGCGCCAGCAGCTTGAACCCAGGGTCCTCAGAGACCCAGTACTTC
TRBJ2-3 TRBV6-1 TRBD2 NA CASREIAGGPRSTDTQYF TGTGCCAGCAGGGAAATAGCGGGGGGGCCTCGTAGCACAGATACGCAGTATTTT
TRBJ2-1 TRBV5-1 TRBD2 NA CASRPVLSGASPNEQFF TGCGCCAGCAGACCGGTCCTCAGCGGGGCGTCCCCCAATGAGCAGTTCTTC
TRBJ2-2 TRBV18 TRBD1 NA CASSPPGQLNTGELFF TGTGCCAGCTCACCACCGGGACAGCTAAACACCGGGGAGCTGTTTTTT
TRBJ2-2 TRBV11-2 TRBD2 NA CASLPGGLNTGELFF TGTGCCTCCCTCCCGGGGGGGCTAAACACCGGGGAGCTGTTTTTT
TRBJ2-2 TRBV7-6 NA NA CASTGRGTGELFF TGTGCCAGCACAGGAAGAGGGACCGGGGAGCTGTTTTTT
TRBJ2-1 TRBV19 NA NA CATCTRVNNEQFF TGTGCCACTTGCACCAGGGTTAACAATGAGCAGTTCTTC
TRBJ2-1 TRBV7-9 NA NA CASSLEGPGEQFF TGTGCCAGCAGCTTAGAGGGGCCGGGCGAGCAGTTCTTC
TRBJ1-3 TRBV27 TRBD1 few CASRETGVGNTIYF TGTGCCAGCAGGGAGACAGGGGTTGGAAACACCATATATTTT
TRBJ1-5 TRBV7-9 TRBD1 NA CASSLVSGTGSGMPQHF TGTGCCAGCAGCTTAGTATCCGGGACAGGCTCGGGGATGCCCCAGCATTTT
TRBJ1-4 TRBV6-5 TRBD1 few CASRGTGGGKLFF TGTGCCAGCCGGGGGACAGGGGGCGGAAAACTGTTTTTT
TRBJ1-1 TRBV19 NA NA CARGGERPREAFF TGTGCCAGGGGGGGTGAACGGCCTAGGGAAGCTTTCTTT
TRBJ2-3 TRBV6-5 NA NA CASSYSWSSFTDTQYF TGTGCCAGCAGTTACTCGTGGAGTTCTTTCACAGATACGCAGTATTTT
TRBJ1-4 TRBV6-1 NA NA CASSEGGGNGNEKLFF TGTGCCAGCAGTGAAGGGGGGGGTAACGGTAATGAAAAACTGTTTTTT
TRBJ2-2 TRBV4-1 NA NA CASSTRQTGELFF TGCGCCAGCAGCACCCGACAGACCGGGGAGCTGTTTTTT
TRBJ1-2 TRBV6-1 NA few CASSEGGSGYTF TGTGCCAGCAGTGAAGGTGGGAGTGGCTACACCTTC
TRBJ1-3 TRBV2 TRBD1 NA CASSEQGAVGNTIYF TGTGCCAGCAGTGAACAGGGGGCGGTTGGAAACACCATATATTTT
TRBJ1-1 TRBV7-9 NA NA CASSSAAGEAFF TGTGCCAGCAGCTCGGCGGCAGGGGAAGCTTTCTTT
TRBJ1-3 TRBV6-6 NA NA CASSYSNRAAGNTIYF TGTGCCAGCAGTTACTCAAACAGGGCCGCTGGAAACACCATATATTTT
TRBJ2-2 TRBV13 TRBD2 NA CASSLGLAGSGELFF TGTGCCAGCAGCTTAGGGTTAGCGGGTTCCGGGGAGCTGTTTTTT
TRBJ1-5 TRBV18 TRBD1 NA CASSGQGALDQPQHF TGTGCCAGCTCAGGACAGGGGGCATTGGATCAGCCCCAGCATTTT
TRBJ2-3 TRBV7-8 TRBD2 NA CASRLLAGVADTQYF TGTGCCAGCAGACTACTAGCGGGGGTTGCAGATACGCAGTATTTT
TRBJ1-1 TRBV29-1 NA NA CSSVKGEMNTEAFF TGCAGCTCAGTAAAGGGGGAAATGAACACTGAAGCTTTCTTT
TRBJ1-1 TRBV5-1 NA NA CASSLGVHDGMNTEAFF TGCGCCAGCAGCCTGGGTGTACACGACGGGATGAACACTGAAGCTTTCTTT
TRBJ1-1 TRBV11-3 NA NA CASSRLGGSTEAFF TGTGCCAGCAGCCGGCTGGGGGGGAGTACTGAAGCTTTCTTT
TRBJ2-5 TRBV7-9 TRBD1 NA CASSSDRGETQYF TGTGCCAGCAGCTCAGACAGGGGTGAGACCCAGTACTTC
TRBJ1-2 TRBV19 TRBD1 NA CASSIDQGDRTTF TGTGCCAGTAGTATAGATCAAGGGGACAGGACCACCTTC
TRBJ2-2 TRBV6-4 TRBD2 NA CASSDSLAGSGELFF TGTGCCAGCAGTGACTCCTTAGCGGGGTCCGGGGAGCTGTTTTTT
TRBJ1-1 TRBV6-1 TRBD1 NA CASRENRGLGNTEAFF TGTGCCAGCAGAGAAAACAGGGGGCTTGGGAACACTGAAGCTTTCTTT
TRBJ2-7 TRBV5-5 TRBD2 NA CASSYRAGDYYEQYF TGTGCCAGCAGCTACCGAGCGGGGGACTACTACGAGCAGTACTTC
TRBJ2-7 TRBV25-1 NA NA CASKEGAGSPEQYF TGTGCCAGCAAAGAAGGGGCAGGGTCACCCGAGCAGTACTTC
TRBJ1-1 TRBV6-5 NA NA CASSYRMGVGGKTFF TGTGCCAGCAGTTATCGAATGGGAGTTGGGGGGAAAACTTTCTTT
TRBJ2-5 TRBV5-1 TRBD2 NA CASSGRGGPGETQYF TGCGCCAGCAGCGGACGGGGGGGCCCGGGGGAGACCCAGTACTTC
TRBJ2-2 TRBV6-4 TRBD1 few CASSGTGDTGELFF TGTGCCAGCAGTGGGACAGGGGACACCGGGGAGCTGTTTTTT
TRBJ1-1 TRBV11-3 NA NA CASSPRGGMNTEAFF TGTGCCAGCAGCCCCCGTGGCGGGATGAACACTGAAGCTTTCTTT
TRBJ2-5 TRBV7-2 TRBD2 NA CASSGSGGARETQYF TGTGCCAGCAGCGGAAGCGGGGGGGCCAGGGAGACCCAGTACTTC
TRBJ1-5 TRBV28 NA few CASTNKQGFGNQPQHF TGTGCCAGCACTAACAAGCAGGGGTTTGGCAATCAGCCCCAGCATTTT
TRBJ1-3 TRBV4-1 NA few CASSQDLGLVGNTIYF TGCGCCAGCAGCCAAGATCTGGGACTAGTTGGAAACACCATATATTTT
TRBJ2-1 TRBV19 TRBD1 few CASSIRMTGPNEQFF TGTGCCAGTAGTATCCGTATGACAGGGCCCAATGAGCAGTTCTTC
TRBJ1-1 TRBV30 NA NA CAWSVGQGNTEAFF TGTGCCTGGAGTGTAGGGCAGGGGAACACTGAAGCTTTCTTT
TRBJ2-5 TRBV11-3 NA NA CASSLDGPGVWGQETQYF TGTGCCAGCAGCTTAGATGGCCCGGGGGTGTGGGGGCAAGAGACCCAGTACTTC
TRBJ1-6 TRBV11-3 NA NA CASSLEGLWESSYNSPLHF TGTGCCAGCAGCTTAGAAGGGTTGTGGGAGAGCTCCTATAATTCACCCCTCCACTTT